This record looks at one T cell receptor (beta chain) sequence and its context. The data stem from a study of beta chain features in type 1 diabetes. Per germline, CDR1 SGHAT and CDR2 FQNNGV. The V and J ends lost 5 bases and 7 bases, in that order; junction bases with no gene match: 12. This CDR3 comprises 16 residues. Sequencing targeted expressed TCRB transcripts, as all isolated RNA had been reverse transcribed. Some clones are missing from TCRdb's copy, which holds only in-frame ones; the method was immunoSEQ multiplex PCR. The table lists 200,000 to 250,000 clones, 25% to 30% of them singletons.

Sequenced material: central memory CD4+ T cells from blood. The chain employs TRBV11-2 and TRBJ2-2, with 8 bases aligning to TRBD1. The receptor was derived from a man aged 30 to 39 in good health. The DNA for the CDR3 is TGTGCCAGCAGCCAGCCAAGGACAGGGTATAGCGGGGAGCTGTTTTTT. Protein sequence: CASSQPRTGYSGELFF.